This T cell receptor (beta chain) was identified during a study of blood T cell repertoires in COVID-19. Profiled with immunoSEQ multiplex PCR; TCRdb holds only in-frame clones, not every one. The profile shows about 250,000 clones, more than 75% of them singletons. The junction had 10 bases not matched to a gene; V was cut back by 0 bases and J by 11 bases. The CDR3 extends over 15 amino acids. CDR1 is MNHEY and CDR2 is SVGAGI in the germline V gene. V and J are TRBV6-5 and TRBJ2-3; 8 nucleotides align to TRBD2. This sequence originates from a man aged 35 to 55 who had recovered from COVID-19. Specimen: PBMCs or T cells enriched from blood (not recorded which). CDR3 coding DNA: TGTGCCAGCAGTTACTCACCGGGTCCACGGGAGGGGCAGTATTTT. It is translated as CASSYSPGPREGQYF.